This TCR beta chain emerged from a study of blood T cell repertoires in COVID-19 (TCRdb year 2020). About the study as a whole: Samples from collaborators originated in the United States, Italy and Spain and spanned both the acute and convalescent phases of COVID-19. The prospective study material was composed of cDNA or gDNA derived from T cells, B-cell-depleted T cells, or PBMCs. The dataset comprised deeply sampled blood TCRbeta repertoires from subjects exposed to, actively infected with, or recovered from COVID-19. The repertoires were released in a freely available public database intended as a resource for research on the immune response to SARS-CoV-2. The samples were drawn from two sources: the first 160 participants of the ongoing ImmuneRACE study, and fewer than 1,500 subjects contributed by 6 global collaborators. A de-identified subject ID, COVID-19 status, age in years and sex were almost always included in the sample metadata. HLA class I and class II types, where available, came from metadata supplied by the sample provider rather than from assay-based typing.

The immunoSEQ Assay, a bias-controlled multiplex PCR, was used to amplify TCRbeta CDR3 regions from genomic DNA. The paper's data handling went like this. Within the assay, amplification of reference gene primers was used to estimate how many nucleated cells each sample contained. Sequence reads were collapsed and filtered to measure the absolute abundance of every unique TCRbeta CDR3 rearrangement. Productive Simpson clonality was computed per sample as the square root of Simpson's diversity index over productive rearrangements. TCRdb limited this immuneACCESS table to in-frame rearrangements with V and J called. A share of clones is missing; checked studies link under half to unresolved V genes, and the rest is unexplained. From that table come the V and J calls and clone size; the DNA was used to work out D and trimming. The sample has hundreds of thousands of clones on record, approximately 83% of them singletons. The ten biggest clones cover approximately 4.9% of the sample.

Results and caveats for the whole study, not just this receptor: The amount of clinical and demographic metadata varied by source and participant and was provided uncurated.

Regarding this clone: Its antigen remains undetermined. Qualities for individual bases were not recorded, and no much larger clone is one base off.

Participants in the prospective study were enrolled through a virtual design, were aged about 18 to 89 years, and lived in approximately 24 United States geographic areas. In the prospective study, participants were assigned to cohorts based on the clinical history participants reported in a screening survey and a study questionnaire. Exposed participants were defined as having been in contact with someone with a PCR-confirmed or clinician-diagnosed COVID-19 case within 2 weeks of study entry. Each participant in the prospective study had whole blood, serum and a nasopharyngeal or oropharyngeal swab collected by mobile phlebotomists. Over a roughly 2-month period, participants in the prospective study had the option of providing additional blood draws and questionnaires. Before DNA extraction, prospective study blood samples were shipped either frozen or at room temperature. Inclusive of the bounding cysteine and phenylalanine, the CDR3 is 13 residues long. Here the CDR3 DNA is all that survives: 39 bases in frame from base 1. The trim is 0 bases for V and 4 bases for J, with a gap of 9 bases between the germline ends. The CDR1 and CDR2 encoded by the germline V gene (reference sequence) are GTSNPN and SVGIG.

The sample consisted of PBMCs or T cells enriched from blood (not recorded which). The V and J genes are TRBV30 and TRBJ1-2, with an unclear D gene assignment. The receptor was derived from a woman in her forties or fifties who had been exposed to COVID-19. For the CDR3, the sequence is CAWSVQVGYGYTF. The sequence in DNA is TGTGCCTGGAGTGTTCAGGTTGGCTATGGCTACACCTTC.